This T cell receptor beta chain was sequenced during a study of T cell responses to AZD1222 COVID-19 vaccine. The assay was immunoSEQ multiplex PCR, and TCRdb's table has in-frame clones only and misses some. The table includes approximately 200,000 clones, just over 90% detected once. Second-dose recipients at about 4 or about 12 weeks were treated as one pooled group. Germline assignment: CDR1 MNHEY and CDR2 SMNVEV (reference sequence). Trimming removed 5 bases from V and 3 bases from J; junction bases left unmatched: 4. The CDR3 loop spans 14 amino acids. The source material was peripheral blood, sampled 28 days after the second AZD1222 dose. The TCR comes from an adult who received the AZD1222 COVID-19 vaccine. This chain joins TRBV27 and TRBJ1-2; 9 bases are shared with TRBD1. DNA for the CDR3: TGTGCCAGCAGTGCAGGACAGGGGTACTATGGCTACACCTTC. Translation: CASSAGQGYYGYTF.